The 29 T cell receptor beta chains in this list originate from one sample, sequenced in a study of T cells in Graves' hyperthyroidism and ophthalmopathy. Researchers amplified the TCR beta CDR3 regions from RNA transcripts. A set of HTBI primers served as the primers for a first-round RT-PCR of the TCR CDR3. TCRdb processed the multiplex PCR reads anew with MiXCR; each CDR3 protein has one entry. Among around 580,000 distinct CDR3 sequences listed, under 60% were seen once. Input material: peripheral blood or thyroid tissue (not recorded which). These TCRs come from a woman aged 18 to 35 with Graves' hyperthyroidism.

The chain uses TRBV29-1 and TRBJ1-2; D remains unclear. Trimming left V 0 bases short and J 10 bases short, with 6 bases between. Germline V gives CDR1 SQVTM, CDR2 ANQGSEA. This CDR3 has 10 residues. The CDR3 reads CSVEDGDYTF. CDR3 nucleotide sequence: TGCAGCGTTGAAGATGGGGACTACACCTTC.

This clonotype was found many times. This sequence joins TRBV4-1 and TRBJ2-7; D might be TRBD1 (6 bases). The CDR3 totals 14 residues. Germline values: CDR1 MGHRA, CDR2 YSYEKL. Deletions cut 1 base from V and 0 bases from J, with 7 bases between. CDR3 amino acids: CASSQGQDSYEQYF. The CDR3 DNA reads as TGCGCCAGCAGCCAAGGACAGGACTCCTACGAGCAGTACTTC.

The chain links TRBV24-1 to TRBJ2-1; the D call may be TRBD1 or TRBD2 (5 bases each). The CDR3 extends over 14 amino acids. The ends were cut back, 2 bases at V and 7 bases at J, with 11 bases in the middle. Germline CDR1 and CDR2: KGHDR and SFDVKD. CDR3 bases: TGTGCCACCAGTGATTGGGGGAGTTGGAATGAGCAGTTCTTC. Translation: CATSDWGSWNEQFF.

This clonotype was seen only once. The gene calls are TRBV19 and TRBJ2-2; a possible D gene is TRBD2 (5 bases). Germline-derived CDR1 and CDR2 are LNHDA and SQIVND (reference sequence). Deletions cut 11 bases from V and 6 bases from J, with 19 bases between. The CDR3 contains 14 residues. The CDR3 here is CAVGSGSTSGELFF. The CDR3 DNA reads TGTGCCGTAGGGAGTGGCAGTACGTCCGGGGAGCTGTTTTTT.

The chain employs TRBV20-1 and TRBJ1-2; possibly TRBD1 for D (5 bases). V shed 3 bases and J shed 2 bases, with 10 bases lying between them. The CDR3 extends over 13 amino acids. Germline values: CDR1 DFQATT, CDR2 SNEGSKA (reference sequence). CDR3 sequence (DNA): TGCAGTGCTAGCCCTTCAGGGAACTATGGCTACACCTTC. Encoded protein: CSASPSGNYGYTF.

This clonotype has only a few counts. In DNA form, the CDR3 reads TGCAGCATCCTGACAGGGACAGAGACCCAGTACTTC. Translation: CSILTGTETQYF. The chain carries TRBV29-1 and TRBJ2-5, with 7 positions matching TRBD1. The CDR3 has 12 residues. The trim removed 8 bases at V and 4 bases at J, leaving 7 bases unmatched. Germline CDR1 and CDR2: SQVTM and ANQGSEA. The variable domain in full, with the rest retrieved from reference TRBV29-1 and TRBJ2-5, is SAVISQKPSRDICQRGTSLTIQCQVDSQVTMMFWYRQQPGQSLTLIATANQGSEATYESGFVIDKFPISRPNLTFSTLTVSNMSPEDSSIYLCSILTGTETQYFGPGTRLLVL.

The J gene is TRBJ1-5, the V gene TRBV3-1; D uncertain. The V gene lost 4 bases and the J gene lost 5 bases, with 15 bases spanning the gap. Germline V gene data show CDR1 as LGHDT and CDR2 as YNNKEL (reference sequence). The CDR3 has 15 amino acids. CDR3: CASSPGPSTHQPQHF. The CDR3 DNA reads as TGTGCCAGCAGCCCGGGCCCTAGTACTCATCAGCCCCAGCATTTT.

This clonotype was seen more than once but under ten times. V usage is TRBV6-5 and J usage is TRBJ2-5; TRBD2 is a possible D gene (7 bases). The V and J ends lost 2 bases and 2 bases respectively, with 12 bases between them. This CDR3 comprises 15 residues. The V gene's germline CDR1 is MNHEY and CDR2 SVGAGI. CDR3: CASSYRGGGQETQYF. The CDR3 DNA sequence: TGTGCCAGCAGTTACCGGGGAGGGGGACAAGAGACCCAGTACTTC.

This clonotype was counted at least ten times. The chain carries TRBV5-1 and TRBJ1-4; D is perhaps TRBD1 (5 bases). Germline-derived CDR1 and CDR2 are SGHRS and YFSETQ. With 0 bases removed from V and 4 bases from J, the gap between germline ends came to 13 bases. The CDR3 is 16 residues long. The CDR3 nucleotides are TGCGCCAGCAGCTTGGTTCCGGGGGGTAGTAATGAAAAACTGTTTTTT. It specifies CASSLVPGGSNEKLFF.

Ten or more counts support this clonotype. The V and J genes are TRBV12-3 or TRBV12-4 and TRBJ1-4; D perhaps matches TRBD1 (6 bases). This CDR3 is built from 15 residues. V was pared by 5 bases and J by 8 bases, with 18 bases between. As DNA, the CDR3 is TGTGCCAGCAGTCCCTCCGGGGGGGCGCGGGAAAAACTGTTTTTT. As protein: CASSPSGGAREKLFF.

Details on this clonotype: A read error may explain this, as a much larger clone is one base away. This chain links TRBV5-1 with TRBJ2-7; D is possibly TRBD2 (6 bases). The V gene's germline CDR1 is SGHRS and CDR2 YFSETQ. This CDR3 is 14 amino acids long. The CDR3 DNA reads TGCGCCAGCAGCTACGATAGCGGCTCCTTCGAGCAGTACTTC. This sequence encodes CASSYDSGSFEQYF.

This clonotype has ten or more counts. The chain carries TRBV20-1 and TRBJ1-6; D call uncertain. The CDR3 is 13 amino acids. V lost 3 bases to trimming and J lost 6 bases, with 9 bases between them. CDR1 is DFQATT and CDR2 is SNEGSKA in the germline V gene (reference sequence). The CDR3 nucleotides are TGCAGTGCTAGGAGGGAGCTTAATTCACCCCTCCACTTT. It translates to CSARRELNSPLHF.

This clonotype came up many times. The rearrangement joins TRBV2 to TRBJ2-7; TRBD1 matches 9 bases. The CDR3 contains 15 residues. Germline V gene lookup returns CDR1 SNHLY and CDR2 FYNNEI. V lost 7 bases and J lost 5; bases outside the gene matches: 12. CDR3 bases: TGTGCCAGCATGGGGGACAGGGTCACTTTTAACGAGCAGTACTTC. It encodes CASMGDRVTFNEQYF. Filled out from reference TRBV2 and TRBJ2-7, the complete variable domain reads EPEVTQTPSHQVTQMGQEVILRCVPISNHLYFYWYRQILGQKVEFLVSFYNNEISEKSEIFDDQFSVERPDGSNFTLKIRSTKLEDSAMYFCASMGDRVTFNEQYFGPGTRLTVT.

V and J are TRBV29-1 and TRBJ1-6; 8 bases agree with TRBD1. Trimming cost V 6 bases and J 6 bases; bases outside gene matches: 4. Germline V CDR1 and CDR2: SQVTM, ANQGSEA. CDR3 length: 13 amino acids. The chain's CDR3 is CSVETGGNSPLHF. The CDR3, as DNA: TGCAGCGTGGAAACAGGGGGTAATTCACCCCTCCACTTT.

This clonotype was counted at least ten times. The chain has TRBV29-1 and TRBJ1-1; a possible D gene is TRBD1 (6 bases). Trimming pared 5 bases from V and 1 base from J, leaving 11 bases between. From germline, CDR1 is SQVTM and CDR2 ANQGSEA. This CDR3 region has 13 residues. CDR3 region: CSVMTGRNTEAFF. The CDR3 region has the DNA TGCAGCGTTATGACAGGTAGGAACACTGAAGCTTTCTTT.

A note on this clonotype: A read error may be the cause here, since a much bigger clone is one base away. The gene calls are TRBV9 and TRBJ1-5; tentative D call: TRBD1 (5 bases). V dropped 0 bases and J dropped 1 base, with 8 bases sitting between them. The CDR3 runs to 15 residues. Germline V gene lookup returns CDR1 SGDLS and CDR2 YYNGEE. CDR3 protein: CASSVGGESNQPQHF. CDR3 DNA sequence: TGTGCCAGCAGCGTAGGAGGGGAGAGCAATCAGCCCCAGCATTTT.

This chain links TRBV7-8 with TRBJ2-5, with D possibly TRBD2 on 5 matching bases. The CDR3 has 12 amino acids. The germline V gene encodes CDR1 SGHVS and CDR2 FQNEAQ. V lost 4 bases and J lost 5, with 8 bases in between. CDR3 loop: CASSSKRETQYF. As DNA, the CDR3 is TGTGCCAGCAGCTCCAAGCGGGAGACCCAGTACTTC.

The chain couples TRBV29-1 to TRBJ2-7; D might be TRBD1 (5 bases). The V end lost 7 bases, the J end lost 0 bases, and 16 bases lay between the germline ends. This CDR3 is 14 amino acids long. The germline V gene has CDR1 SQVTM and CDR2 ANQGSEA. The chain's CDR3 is CSALGHQDSYEQYF. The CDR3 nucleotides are TGCAGCGCCCTGGGGCACCAGGACTCCTACGAGCAGTACTTC.

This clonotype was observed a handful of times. As DNA, the CDR3 is TGTGCCACCAGTGATCCCACTAGCGGTGCCTACAATGAGCAGTTCTTC. Protein product: CATSDPTSGAYNEQFF. This chain joins TRBV24-1 and TRBJ2-1; the match to TRBD2 covers 8 bases. The junction had 5 bases not matched to a gene; V was cut back by 3 bases and J by 2 bases. This CDR3 has 16 amino acids. CDR1 and CDR2 (germline): KGHDR, SFDVKD.

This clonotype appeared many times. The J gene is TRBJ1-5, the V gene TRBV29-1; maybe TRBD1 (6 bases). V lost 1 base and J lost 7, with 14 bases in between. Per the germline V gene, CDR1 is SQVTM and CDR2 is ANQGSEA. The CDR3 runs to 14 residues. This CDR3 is CSVEGEGGGQPQHF. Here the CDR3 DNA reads TGCAGCGTTGAAGGTGAGGGGGGCGGACAGCCCCAGCATTTT. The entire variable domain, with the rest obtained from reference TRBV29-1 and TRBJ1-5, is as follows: SAVISQKPSRDICQRGTSLTIQCQVDSQVTMMFWYRQQPGQSLTLIATANQGSEATYESGFVIDKFPISRPNLTFSTLTVSNMSPEDSSIYLCSVEGEGGGQPQHFGDGTRLSIL.

DNA for the CDR3: TGCGCCAGCAGTGAAGGGACTAGCGGGAGCAGGGAGACCCAGTACTTC. Translating it yields CASSEGTSGSRETQYF. The V and J genes are TRBV10-2 and TRBJ2-5; 14 positions match TRBD2. Trimming removed 3 bases from V and 5 bases from J; junction bases left unmatched: 5. The CDR3 contains 16 residues. CDR1 is WSHSY and CDR2 is SAAADI in the germline V gene.

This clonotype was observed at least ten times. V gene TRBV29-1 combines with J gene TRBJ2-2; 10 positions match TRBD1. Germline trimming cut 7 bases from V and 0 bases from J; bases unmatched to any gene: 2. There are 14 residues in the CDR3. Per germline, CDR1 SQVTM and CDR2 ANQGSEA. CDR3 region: CSAGQGANTGELFF. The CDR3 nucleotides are TGCAGCGCTGGACAGGGGGCGAACACCGGGGAGCTGTTTTTT.

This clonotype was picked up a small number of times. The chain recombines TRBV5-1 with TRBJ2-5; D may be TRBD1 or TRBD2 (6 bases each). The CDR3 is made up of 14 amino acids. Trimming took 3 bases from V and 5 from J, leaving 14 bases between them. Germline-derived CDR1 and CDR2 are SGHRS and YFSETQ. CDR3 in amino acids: CASSSGAARETQYF. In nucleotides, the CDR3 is TGCGCCAGCAGCTCGGGGGCGGCCCGGGAGACCCAGTACTTC.

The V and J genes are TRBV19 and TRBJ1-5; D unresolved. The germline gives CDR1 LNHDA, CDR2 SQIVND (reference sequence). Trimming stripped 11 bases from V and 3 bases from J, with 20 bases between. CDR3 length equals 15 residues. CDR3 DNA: TGTGCCTGGAGTCTTCTGGGCAGACCCAATCAGCCCCAGCATTTT. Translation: CAWSLLGRPNQPQHF.

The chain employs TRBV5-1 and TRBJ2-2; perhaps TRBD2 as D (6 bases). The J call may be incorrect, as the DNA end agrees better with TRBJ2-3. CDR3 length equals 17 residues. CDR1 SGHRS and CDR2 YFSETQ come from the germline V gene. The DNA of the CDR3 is TGCGCCAGCAGCTCTGGGGTCGGGGGATGGGGCACAGATACGCAGTATTTT. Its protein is CASSSGVGGWGTDTQYF.

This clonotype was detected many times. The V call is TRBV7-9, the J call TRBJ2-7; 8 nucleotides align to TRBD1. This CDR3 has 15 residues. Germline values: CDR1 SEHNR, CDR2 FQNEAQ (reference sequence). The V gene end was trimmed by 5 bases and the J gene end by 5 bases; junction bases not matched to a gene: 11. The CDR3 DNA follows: TGTGCCAGCAGCCCAGGGGGACAGGCTGGCCACGAGCAGTACTTC. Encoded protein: CASSPGGQAGHEQYF.

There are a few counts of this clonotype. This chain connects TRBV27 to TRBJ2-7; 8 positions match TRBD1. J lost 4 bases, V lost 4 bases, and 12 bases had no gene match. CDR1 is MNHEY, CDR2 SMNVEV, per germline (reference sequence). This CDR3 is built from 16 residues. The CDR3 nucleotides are TGTGCCAGCAGTTCTCCGGGGTCGACAGGGGTTTACGAGCAGTACTTC. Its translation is CASSSPGSTGVYEQYF.

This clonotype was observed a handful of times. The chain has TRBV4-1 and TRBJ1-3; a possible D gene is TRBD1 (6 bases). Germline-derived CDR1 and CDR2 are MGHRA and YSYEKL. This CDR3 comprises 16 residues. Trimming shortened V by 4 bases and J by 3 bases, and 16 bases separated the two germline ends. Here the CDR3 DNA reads TGCGCCAGCAGCCGCTTGGGGGGACAAATTGGAAACACCATATATTTT. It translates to CASSRLGGQIGNTIYF.

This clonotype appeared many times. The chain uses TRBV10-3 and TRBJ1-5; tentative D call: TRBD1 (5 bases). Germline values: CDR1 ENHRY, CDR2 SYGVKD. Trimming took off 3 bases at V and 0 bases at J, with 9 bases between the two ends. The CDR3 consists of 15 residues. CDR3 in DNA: TGTGCCATCAGTGAACAGGCCTATAGCAATCAGCCCCAGCATTTT. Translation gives CAISEQAYSNQPQHF.